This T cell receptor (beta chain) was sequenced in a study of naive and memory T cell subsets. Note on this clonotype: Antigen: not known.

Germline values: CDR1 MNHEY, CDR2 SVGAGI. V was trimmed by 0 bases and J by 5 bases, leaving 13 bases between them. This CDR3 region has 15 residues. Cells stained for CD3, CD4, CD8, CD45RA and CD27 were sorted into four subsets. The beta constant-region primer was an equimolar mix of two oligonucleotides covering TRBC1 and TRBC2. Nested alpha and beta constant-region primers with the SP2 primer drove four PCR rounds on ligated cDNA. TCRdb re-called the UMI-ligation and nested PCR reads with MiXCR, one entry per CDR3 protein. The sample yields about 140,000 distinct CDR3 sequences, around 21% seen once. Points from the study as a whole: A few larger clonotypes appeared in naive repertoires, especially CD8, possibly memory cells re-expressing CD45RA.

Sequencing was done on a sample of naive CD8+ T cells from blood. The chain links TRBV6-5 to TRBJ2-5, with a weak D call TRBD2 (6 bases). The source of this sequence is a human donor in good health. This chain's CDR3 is CASSYSASEGETQYF. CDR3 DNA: TGTGCCAGCAGTTACTCGGCTAGCGAGGGGGAGACCCAGTACTTC.